This T cell receptor (beta chain) was sequenced during a study of Ad26.COV2.S vaccination and SARS-CoV-2 variants. Regarding the study as a whole: The TCR breadth and depth analyses may have produced an underestimate of total T cell responses.

Germline CDR1 is SGHTA and CDR2 is FQGTGA. The ends were cut back, 0 bases at V and 0 bases at J, with 6 bases in the middle. This CDR3 comprises 16 residues. Profiling relied on immunoSEQ multiplex PCR, and the TCRdb table lists in-frame clones only, not all of them. The repertoire consists of 400,000 to 450,000 clones, with roughly 90% occurring once and the leading ten covering approximately 12%. With regard to this clone: Its specificity is unknown.

This sample's treatment: roughly 19 received Ad26.COV2.S at low or high dose, single or two shots; a few received placebo; per-sample allocation not given. All samples were drawn on day 63, counting from the first vaccine or placebo injection. An 18-55-year-old adult in Boston served as donor. In the vaccine, an Ad26 vector expressed the SARS-CoV-2 spike of the Wuhan strain. The TCR was taken from a person aged 18 to 65 who received the Ad26.COV2.S COVID-19 vaccine or a placebo. V and J are TRBV7-3 and TRBJ2-6, with TRBD2 as a possible D gene (6 bases). This specimen consisted of peripheral blood, obtained in a trial of Ad26.COV2.S vaccine versus placebo. CDR3 sequence reads: CASSLTGLSGANVLTF. The CDR3 nucleotides are TGTGCCAGCAGCTTAACGGGACTCTCTGGGGCCAACGTCCTGACTTTC.